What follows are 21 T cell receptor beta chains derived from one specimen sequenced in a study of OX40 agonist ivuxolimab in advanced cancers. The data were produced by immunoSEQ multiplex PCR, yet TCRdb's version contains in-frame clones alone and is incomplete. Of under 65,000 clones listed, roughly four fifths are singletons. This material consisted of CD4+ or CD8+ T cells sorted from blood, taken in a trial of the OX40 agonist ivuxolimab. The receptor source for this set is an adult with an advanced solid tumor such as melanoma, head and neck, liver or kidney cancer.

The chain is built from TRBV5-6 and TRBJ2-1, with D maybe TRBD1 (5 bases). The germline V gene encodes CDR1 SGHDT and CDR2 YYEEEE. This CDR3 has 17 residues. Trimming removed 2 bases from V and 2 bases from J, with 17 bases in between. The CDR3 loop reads CASSFWGPGSAYNEQFF. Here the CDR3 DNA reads TGTGCCAGCAGCTTTTGGGGCCCAGGCTCAGCCTACAATGAGCAGTTCTTC.

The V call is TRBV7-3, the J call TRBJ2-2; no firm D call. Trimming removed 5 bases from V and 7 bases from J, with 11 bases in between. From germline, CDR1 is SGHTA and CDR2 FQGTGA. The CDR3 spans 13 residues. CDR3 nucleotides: TGTGCCAGCAGCCAGAGTGGGAACGGGGAGCTGTTTTTT. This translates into CASSQSGNGELFF.

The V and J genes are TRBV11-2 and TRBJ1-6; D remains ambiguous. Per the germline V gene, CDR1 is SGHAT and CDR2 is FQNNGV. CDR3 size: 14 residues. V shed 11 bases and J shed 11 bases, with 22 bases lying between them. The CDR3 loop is CASRLRDLIAPLHF. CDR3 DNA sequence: TGTGCCTCAAGACTACGAGACCTGATCGCACCCCTCCACTTT.

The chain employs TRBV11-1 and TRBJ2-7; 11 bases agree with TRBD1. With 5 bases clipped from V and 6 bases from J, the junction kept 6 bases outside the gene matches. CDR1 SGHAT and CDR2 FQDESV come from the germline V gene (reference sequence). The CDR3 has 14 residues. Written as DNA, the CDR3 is TGTGCCAGCAGCCTCTGGACAGGGGGCGGCGAGCAGTACTTC. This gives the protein CASSLWTGGGEQYF.

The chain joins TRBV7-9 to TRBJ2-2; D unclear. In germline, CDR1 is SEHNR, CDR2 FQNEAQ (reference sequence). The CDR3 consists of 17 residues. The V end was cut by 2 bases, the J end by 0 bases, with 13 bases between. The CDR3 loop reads CASSLFFGSANTGELFF. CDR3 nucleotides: TGTGCCAGCAGCTTATTTTTCGGGTCTGCGAACACCGGGGAGCTGTTTTTT. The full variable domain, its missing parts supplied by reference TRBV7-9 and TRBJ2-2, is DTGVSQNPRHKITKRGQNVTFRCDPISEHNRLYWYRQTLGQGPEFLTYFQNEAQLEKSRLLSDRFSAERPKGSFSTLEIQRTEQGDSAMYLCASSLFFGSANTGELFFGEGSRLTVL.

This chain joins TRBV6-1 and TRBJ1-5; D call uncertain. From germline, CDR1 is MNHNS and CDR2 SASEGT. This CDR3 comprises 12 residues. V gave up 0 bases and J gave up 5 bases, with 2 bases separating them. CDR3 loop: CASSEAYQPQHF. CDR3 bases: TGTGCCAGCAGTGAAGCTTATCAGCCCCAGCATTTT.

Here the CDR3 reads CASQREIGNEQFF. CDR3 nucleotides: TGTGCCAGCCAGCGGGAGATCGGGAATGAGCAGTTCTTC. The chain recombines TRBV2 with TRBJ2-1, with TRBD2 matching 8 bases. Unmatched junction bases numbered 7, after V lost 8 bases and J lost 7 bases. This CDR3 comprises 13 residues. Germline V gene data show CDR1 as SNHLY and CDR2 as FYNNEI.

DNA for the CDR3: TGTGCCACCAGCATTAGCGGGATAGGGGGCATTCAGTACTTC. Encoded protein: CATSISGIGGIQYF. J is TRBJ2-4 and V is TRBV15; 8 nucleotides line up with TRBD2. V shed 4 bases and J 9 bases; nucleotides not matched to a gene: 8. Per germline, CDR1 LNHNV and CDR2 YYDKDF (reference sequence). This CDR3 comprises 14 residues.

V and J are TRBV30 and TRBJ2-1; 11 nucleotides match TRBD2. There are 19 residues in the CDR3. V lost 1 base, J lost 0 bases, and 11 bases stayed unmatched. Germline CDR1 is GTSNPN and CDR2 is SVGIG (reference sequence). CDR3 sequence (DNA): TGTGCCTGGAGTGACCTTAAGGGACTAGCGGATAGCTCCTACAATGAGCAGTTCTTC. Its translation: CAWSDLKGLADSSYNEQFF.

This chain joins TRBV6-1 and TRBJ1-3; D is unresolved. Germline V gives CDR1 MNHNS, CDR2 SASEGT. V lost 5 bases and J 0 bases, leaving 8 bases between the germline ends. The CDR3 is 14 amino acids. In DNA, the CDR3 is TGTGCCAGCAGTCGAGGAAGCTCTGGAAACACCATATATTTT. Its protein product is CASSRGSSGNTIYF.

The CDR3 reads CATSRLGLAGENNEQFF. Here the CDR3 DNA reads TGTGCCACCAGCAGGTTGGGACTAGCGGGGGAAAACAATGAGCAGTTCTTC. The chain joins TRBV15 to TRBJ2-1; 14 nucleotides line up with TRBD2. The germline V gene encodes CDR1 LNHNV and CDR2 YYDKDF (reference sequence). With V trimmed by 3 bases and J by 5 bases, 6 bases remained unmatched. This CDR3 is built from 17 residues.

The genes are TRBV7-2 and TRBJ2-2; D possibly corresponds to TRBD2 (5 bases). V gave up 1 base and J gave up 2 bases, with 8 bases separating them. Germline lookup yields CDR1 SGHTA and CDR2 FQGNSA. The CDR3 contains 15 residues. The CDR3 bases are TGTGCCAGCAGCTTAGTGGCGGGCAACACCGGGGAGCTGTTTTTT. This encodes CASSLVAGNTGELFF.

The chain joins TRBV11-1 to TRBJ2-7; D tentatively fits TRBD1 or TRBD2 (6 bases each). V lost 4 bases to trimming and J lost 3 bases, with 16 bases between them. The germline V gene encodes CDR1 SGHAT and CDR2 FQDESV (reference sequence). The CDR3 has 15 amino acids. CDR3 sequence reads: CASSSGRGRLYEQYF. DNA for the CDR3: TGTGCCAGCAGCTCCGGTCGGGGGCGGCTCTACGAGCAGTACTTC.

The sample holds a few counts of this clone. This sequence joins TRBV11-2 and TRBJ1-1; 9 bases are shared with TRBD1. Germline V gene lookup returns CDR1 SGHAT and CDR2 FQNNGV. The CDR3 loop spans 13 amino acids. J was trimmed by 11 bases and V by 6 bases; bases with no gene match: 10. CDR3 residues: CASRITGGAGAFF. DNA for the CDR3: TGTGCCAGCAGAATCACAGGGGGCGCAGGGGCTTTCTTT.

CDR3: CASSPRGPLSEQFF. Written as DNA, the CDR3 is TGTGCCAGCAGCCCCCGGGGGCCGCTTTCTGAGCAGTTCTTC. The V gene is TRBV9, the J gene TRBJ2-1; D tentatively fits TRBD1 or TRBD2 (6 bases each). Trimming removed 4 bases at V and 9 bases at J, with 17 bases between. The CDR3 loop spans 14 amino acids. Per the germline V gene, CDR1 is SGDLS and CDR2 is YYNGEE.

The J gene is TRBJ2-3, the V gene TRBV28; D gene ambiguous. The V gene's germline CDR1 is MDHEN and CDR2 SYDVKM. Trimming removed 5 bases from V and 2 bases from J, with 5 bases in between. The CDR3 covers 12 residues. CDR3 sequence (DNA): TGTGCCAGCAGTGTGGTCACAGATACGCAGTATTTT. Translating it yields CASSVVTDTQYF.

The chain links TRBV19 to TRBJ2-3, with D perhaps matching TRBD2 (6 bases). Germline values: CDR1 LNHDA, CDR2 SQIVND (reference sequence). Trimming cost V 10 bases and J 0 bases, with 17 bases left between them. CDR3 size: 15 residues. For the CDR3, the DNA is TGTGCCATTTCCGACTACGGGGGAAGCACAGATACGCAGTATTTT. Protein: CAISDYGGSTDTQYF.

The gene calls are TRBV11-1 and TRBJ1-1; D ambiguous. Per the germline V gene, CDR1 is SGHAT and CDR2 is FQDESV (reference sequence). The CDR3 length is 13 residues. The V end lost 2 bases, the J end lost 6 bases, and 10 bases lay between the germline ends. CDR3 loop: CASSLYSRAEAFF. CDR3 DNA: TGTGCCAGCAGCTTATATTCGAGAGCTGAAGCTTTCTTT.

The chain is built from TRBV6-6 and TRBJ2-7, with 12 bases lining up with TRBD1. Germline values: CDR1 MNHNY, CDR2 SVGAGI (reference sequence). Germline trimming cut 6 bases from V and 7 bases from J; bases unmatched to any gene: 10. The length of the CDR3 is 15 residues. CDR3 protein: CASRPPGQGAWEQYF. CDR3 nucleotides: TGTGCCAGCAGGCCCCCGGGACAGGGGGCCTGGGAGCAGTACTTC.

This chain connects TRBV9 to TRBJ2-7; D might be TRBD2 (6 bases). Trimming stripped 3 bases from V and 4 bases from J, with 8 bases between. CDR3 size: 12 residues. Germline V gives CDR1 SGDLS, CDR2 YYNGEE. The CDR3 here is CASSAAGYEQYF. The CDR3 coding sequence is TGTGCCAGCAGCGCCGCGGGATACGAGCAGTACTTC. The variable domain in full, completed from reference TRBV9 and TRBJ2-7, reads DSGVTQTPKHLITATGQRVTLRCSPRSGDLSVYWYQQSLDQGLQFLIQYYNGEERAKGNILERFSAQQFPDLHSELNLSSLELGDSALYFCASSAAGYEQYFGPGTRLTVT.

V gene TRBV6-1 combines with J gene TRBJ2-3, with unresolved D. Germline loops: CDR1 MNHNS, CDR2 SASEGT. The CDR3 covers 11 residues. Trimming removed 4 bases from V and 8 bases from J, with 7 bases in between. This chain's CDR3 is CASSALGTQYF. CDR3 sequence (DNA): TGTGCCAGCAGTGCATTGGGTACGCAGTATTTT.